This TCR beta chain was identified during a study of blood T cells in healthy people across ages. Germline lookup yields CDR1 KGHDR and CDR2 SFDVKD. The J segment lost 0 bases and the V segment lost 4 bases, leaving 6 bases of the junction unmatched. CDR3 length: 17 residues. Alongside a J-beta primer mix, a sample-barcoded 5' primer served in a second PCR lasting about 7 to 12 cycles. TCRdb itself ran the 5' RACE reads through MiXCR, one entry per CDR3 protein. The sample lists approximately 810,000 distinct CDR3 sequences; 29% were seen once. The table lists this clonotype with many counts. The sample comprised blood. The origin of this receptor is a woman at least 80 years old in good health. This chain connects TRBV24-1 to TRBJ2-4, with TRBD1 identical over 9 bases. The CDR3 nucleotides are TGTGCCACCAGTGAGGGGGGGACAGGGCTAGCCAAAAACATTCAGTACTTC. The encoded protein is CATSEGGTGLAKNIQYF.